The rows below give T cell receptor beta chains drawn from one sample of a study of OX40 agonist ivuxolimab in advanced cancers. Some clones are missing from TCRdb's copy, which holds only in-frame ones; the method was immunoSEQ multiplex PCR. The sample lists 85,000 to 90,000 clones, 85% to 90% occurring once. This material consisted of CD4+ or CD8+ T cells sorted from blood, taken in a trial of the OX40 agonist ivuxolimab. These receptors were obtained from an adult with an advanced solid tumor such as melanoma, head and neck, liver or kidney cancer. Both conserved end residues are part of each CDR3. A D gene is named only where the DNA matches it firmly. For some rows the clone size is stated as once, few or many, or as a class when expanded; others skip it.

TRBD1	TRBV5-1	TRBJ2-5	.	CASSMTGAGETQYF	TGCGCCAGCAGCATGACAGGGGCAGGGGAGACCCAGTACTTC
.	TRBV28	TRBJ2-7	.	CASSLAGSSYEQYF	TGTGCCAGCAGTTTAGCCGGAAGCTCCTACGAGCAGTACTTC
TRBD1	TRBV7-2	TRBJ1-2	.	CASSSWTGMNGYTF	TGTGCCAGCAGCTCCTGGACAGGGATGAATGGCTACACCTTC
.	TRBV6-1	TRBJ1-2	.	CATIDRNYGYTF	TGTGCCACAATAGACAGGAACTATGGCTACACCTTC
.	TRBV18	TRBJ1-1	.	CASSPQTYTEAFF	TGTGCCAGCTCACCACAGACGTACACTGAAGCTTTCTTT
.	TRBV9	TRBJ2-2	.	CASSAPGANTGELFF	TGTGCCAGCAGCGCCCCAGGGGCGAACACCGGGGAGCTGTTTTTT
.	TRBV13	TRBJ1-2	.	CASSGSRGYGYTF	TGTGCCAGCAGCGGCTCGAGAGGATATGGCTACACCTTC
.	TRBV28	TRBJ1-5	.	CASSPLGGFYDNQPQHF	TGTGCCAGCAGTCCACTTGGGGGCTTCTACGACAATCAGCCCCAGCATTTT
.	TRBV30	TRBJ2-7	.	CAWSPSGAEQYF	TGTGCCTGGAGCCCCTCAGGCGCCGAGCAGTACTTC
.	TRBV5-1	TRBJ2-6	.	CASSSWVSSGANVLTF	TGCGCCAGCAGCTCTTGGGTTAGCTCTGGGGCCAACGTCCTGACTTTC
TRBD2	TRBV14	TRBJ2-7	.	CASSQRWSGRGEQYF	TGTGCCAGCAGCCAAAGGTGGAGCGGGAGAGGCGAGCAGTACTTC
.	TRBV5-6	TRBJ1-5	.	CASSSTTGQSFGQPQHF	TGTGCCAGCAGCTCGACCACCGGACAGTCTTTCGGCCAGCCCCAGCATTTT
.	TRBV6-5	TRBJ1-2	.	CASTAGGGTNYGYTF	TGTGCCAGCACCGCCGGGGGGGGTACTAACTATGGCTACACCTTC
TRBD2	TRBV7-9	TRBJ2-2	.	CASSSTLGTSGNTGELFF	TGTGCCAGCAGCTCCACCCTTGGGACTAGCGGTAACACCGGGGAGCTGTTTTTT
TRBD1	TRBV6-6	TRBJ1-1	.	CASSYFGTGNTEAFF	TGTGCCAGCAGTTACTTCGGGACAGGGAACACTGAAGCTTTCTTT
TRBD2	TRBV5-1	TRBJ2-2	.	CASSLAPTSGGTGELFF	TGCGCCAGCAGCTTGGCTCCGACTAGCGGGGGGACCGGGGAGCTGTTTTTT
.	TRBV10-3	TRBJ1-3	few	CAIRMSMGGNTIYF	TGTGCCATCCGCATGTCCATGGGAGGAAACACCATATATTTT
.	TRBV10-3	TRBJ1-5	.	CAISEAFNQPQHF	TGTGCCATCAGTGAAGCCTTTAATCAGCCCCAGCATTTT
TRBD1	TRBV7-9	TRBJ1-1	.	CASSLGQGARWTEAFF	TGTGCCAGCAGCTTGGGACAGGGGGCTCGATGGACTGAAGCTTTCTTT
TRBD1	TRBV14	TRBJ1-5	.	CASSRGGTGERIGQPQHF	TGTGCCAGCAGCCGCGGGGGGACAGGGGAACGGATTGGCCAGCCCCAGCATTTT
.	TRBV30	TRBJ2-5	.	CAWSVWGPTQETQYF	TGTGCCTGGAGTGTTTGGGGGCCGACCCAAGAGACCCAGTACTTC
.	TRBV21-1	TRBJ1-1	.	CASSKSRHHPEAFF	TGTGCCAGCAGCAAATCCAGGCACCATCCTGAAGCTTTCTTT
.	TRBV18	TRBJ1-5	once	CASSLEADQPQHF	TGTGCCAGCTCACTGGAAGCAGATCAGCCCCAGCATTTT
.	TRBV6-5	TRBJ2-7	.	CASRPGRAYEQYF	TGTGCCAGCAGACCTGGACGGGCCTACGAGCAGTACTTC
TRBD1	TRBV7-3	TRBJ1-2	.	CASSRGQGLGYTF	TGTGCCAGCAGCAGAGGACAGGGTCTGGGCTACACCTTC
.	TRBV2	TRBJ2-3	once	CASSSGNTQYF	TGTGCCAGCAGTTCAGGCAATACGCAGTATTTT
.	TRBV11-3	TRBJ2-3	.	CASSLGYREEADTQYF	TGTGCCAGCAGCTTAGGCTACAGGGAAGAGGCAGATACGCAGTATTTT
.	TRBV6-1	TRBJ1-3	.	CATNMKGDAGNTIYF	TGTGCCACCAACATGAAAGGGGATGCTGGAAACACCATATATTTT
TRBD1	TRBV18	TRBJ1-5	.	CASSPRRSGGEGNQPQHF	TGTGCCAGCTCACCCCGAAGGTCAGGGGGCGAGGGGAATCAGCCCCAGCATTTT
TRBD1	TRBV2	TRBJ1-5	.	CASNRGGPNQPQHF	TGTGCCAGCAATAGAGGGGGCCCGAATCAGCCCCAGCATTTT
.	TRBV28	TRBJ1-5	once	CASSLETGGQPQHF	TGTGCCAGCAGTTTAGAGACCGGAGGTCAGCCCCAGCATTTT
TRBD1	TRBV27	TRBJ1-2	once	CASKGGGTGHYGYTF	TGTGCCAGCAAAGGGGGAGGGACAGGGCACTATGGCTACACCTTC
.	TRBV6-5	TRBJ1-5	.	CASGISNQPQHF	TGTGCCAGCGGGATTAGCAATCAGCCCCAGCATTTT
TRBD1	TRBV5-1	TRBJ1-1	few	CASSGQVNTEAFF	TGCGCCAGCTCGGGACAGGTTAACACTGAAGCTTTCTTT
TRBD2	TRBV9	TRBJ2-5	.	CASSPRSFGGFDAETQYF	TGTGCCAGCAGCCCACGTAGTTTCGGGGGGTTCGACGCGGAGACCCAGTACTTC
TRBD1	TRBV6-5	TRBJ1-2	.	CASTRDRDSYGYTF	TGTGCCAGCACCCGGGACAGGGATTCTTATGGCTACACCTTC